The sequence of this T cell receptor (beta chain) was determined in a study of early T cells in non-severe SARS-CoV-2 infection. V shed 4 bases and J 8 bases; nucleotides not matched to a gene: 6. This CDR3 comprises 16 residues. Germline CDR1 is MNHEY and CDR2 is SMNVEV (reference sequence). TCRdb processed the 5' RACE reads anew with MiXCR; each CDR3 protein has one entry. The sample holds 55,000 to 85,000 distinct CDR3 sequences, around 13% seen once. In this sample, this clonotype turned up a few times. V usage is TRBV27 and J usage is TRBJ2-2; 14 nucleotides align to TRBD2. The TCR was taken from an adult who was a healthcare worker with PCR-confirmed SARS-CoV-2 infection or an uninfected control (not recorded which). The specimen sequenced was whole blood. In DNA form, the CDR3 reads TGTGCCAGCAGTTACGGGACTAGCGGGGGATATGGGGAGCTGTTTTTT. This codes for CASSYGTSGGYGELFF.